One sample yielded the 3 T cell receptor beta chains listed below, sequenced in a study of post-analysis software for immune sequencing data. Included in the TCR beta cDNA libraries were unique molecular identifiers. MiXCR, applied by TCRdb to the PCR reads, yields one record per CDR3 protein. The table records around 190,000 distinct CDR3 sequences, 25% to 35% of them present only once. These receptors' antigens are unknown. Study-wide findings and caveats: A few TRBV segments appeared more often in patients than in controls, and TRBV5-6, TRBV5-1 and TRBV20-1 were among these.

Material: blood. The origin of the receptors is a girl under 18 with multiple sclerosis.

With regard to this clonotype: The germline gene is not matched at one end of the junction; a read error may be the cause. The J gene is TRBJ1-1, the V gene TRBV29-1; D unresolved. Germline CDR1 SQVTM, CDR2 ANQGSEA. The CDR3 totals 11 residues. The CDR3 spells CSVGGNTVAFF. DNA of the CDR3: TGCAGCGTTGGGGGAAACACTGTAGCTTTCTTT. The entire variable domain, with the rest obtained from reference TRBV29-1 and TRBJ1-1, is as follows: SAVISQKPSRDICQRGTSLTIQCQVDSQVTMMFWYRQQPGQSLTLIATANQGSEATYESGFVIDKFPISRPNLTFSTLTVSNMSPEDSSIYLCSVGGNTVAFFGQGTRLTVV.

This clonotype was detected only a few times. The chain has TRBV20-1 and TRBJ2-7, with 10 bases fitting TRBD1. From germline, CDR1 is DFQATT and CDR2 SNEGSKA (reference sequence). V lost 5 bases, J lost 4 bases, and 5 bases stayed unmatched. The CDR3 is 13 residues long. The CDR3 loop reads CSAGTGDLYEQYF. CDR3 sequence (DNA): TGCAGTGCTGGGACAGGGGACCTATACGAGCAGTACTTC.

This clonotype was recorded many times. V usage is TRBV6-5 and J usage is TRBJ1-1, with D tentatively TRBD1 (6 bases). V dropped 6 bases and J dropped 7 bases, with 12 bases sitting between them. The CDR3 sequence is 12 residues long. CDR1 is MNHEY, CDR2 SVGAGI, per germline. The CDR3 loop reads CASRPGQSEAFF. CDR3 coding DNA: TGTGCCAGCAGGCCTGGACAGAGTGAAGCTTTCTTT.